This paragraph covers one T cell receptor beta chain sequence. Its matching antigen is unknown. Using immunoSEQ multiplex PCR, the repertoire was profiled, and TCRdb retains in-frame clones only, with some absent. The repertoire holds 1.5 million to 2.5 million clones, about 94% seen once, with less than 1.5% in the top ten. The data were obtained in a study of shared clonotypes between healthy human individuals. For the study at large: Each donor's CD4 naive and CD4 memory cells filled three plates apiece, CD8 naive two, and CD8 memory one.

Study-wide results and limits: As a rule, naive subsets had a larger estimated richness than memory subsets. At large depth, rarefaction still showed sorted-subset sequencing to be incomplete.

J lost 7 bases, V lost 2 bases, and 4 bases had no gene match. The CDR3 contains 13 residues. Looked up from germline, CDR1 is SGHAT and CDR2 is FQNNGV. Naive CD8 cells lacked CD45RO, underwent positive selection for CCR7 and left out terminally differentiated effector memory CD45RA+ cells. Donors, healthy HIV-negative adults, lacked recent acute infections or vaccinations. The V call is TRBV11-2, the J call TRBJ1-2; 7 positions match TRBD1. The receptor's source is a man younger than 30 in good health. Material for sequencing was naive CD8+ T cells sorted from blood. The DNA for the CDR3 is TGTGCCAGCAGCTTAACAACAGGGGCTGGCTACACCTTC. Translating it yields CASSLTTGAGYTF.